The 10 T cell receptor beta chains reported below all come from one sample, sequenced in a study of T-cell memory formation after mild COVID-19. A single record per CDR3 protein comes from TCRdb applying MiXCR to the 5' RACE reads. The table has approximately 46,000 distinct CDR3 sequences, 12% seen once. The sequenced sample consisted of PBMCs or a T cell subset sorted from them (not recorded which). The receptor set was obtained from a young man who had mild COVID-19 (a few samples of this study predate the infection). Cell type and time point are not known.

The chain is built from TRBV3-1 and TRBJ2-5; TRBD2 might be the D (7 bases). The CDR3 covers 15 residues. Trimming removed 4 bases at V and 5 bases at J, with 17 bases between. The germline CDR1 and CDR2 sequences are LGHDT and YNNKEL (reference sequence). The CDR3, as DNA: TGTGCCAGCAGCCCCCCGTGGGGGGGCCCGGAGACCCAGTACTTC. As protein: CASSPPWGGPETQYF.

This clonotype has just a few counts. The chain recombines TRBV24-1 with TRBJ2-1; D is possibly TRBD2 (5 bases). V shed 5 bases and J shed 3 bases, with 7 bases lying between them. The CDR3 totals 13 residues. Germline V CDR1 and CDR2: KGHDR, SFDVKD. Here the CDR3 reads CATSAGFYNEQFF. CDR3 nucleotides: TGTGCCACCAGTGCGGGGTTCTACAATGAGCAGTTCTTC.

V is TRBV7-2 and J is TRBJ1-2, with D unresolved. This CDR3 region has 13 residues. The V gene's germline CDR1 is SGHTA and CDR2 FQGNSA. The V gene lost 1 base and the J gene lost 2 bases, with 5 bases spanning the gap. CDR3 region: CASSLVENYGYTF. The CDR3 nucleotides read TGTGCCAGCAGCTTAGTAGAGAACTATGGCTACACCTTC.

The gene calls are TRBV27 and TRBJ2-5; D unclear. The CDR3 extends over 14 amino acids. CDR1 is MNHEY, CDR2 SMNVEV, per germline (reference sequence). Trimming pared 4 bases from V and 5 bases from J, leaving 14 bases between. The CDR3 is CASSYNPVGETQYF. CDR3 nucleotides: TGTGCCAGCAGTTACAACCCAGTAGGGGAGACCCAGTACTTC.

This chain connects TRBV3-1 to TRBJ1-4, with a weak D call TRBD1 (5 bases). V was clipped by 0 bases and J by 7 bases, with 15 bases between them. This CDR3 is 16 amino acids long. Germline CDR1 reads LGHDT; CDR2 reads YNNKEL (reference sequence). CDR3: CASSQDLGRPLEKLFF. The CDR3 nucleotides are TGTGCCAGCAGCCAAGATCTGGGACGGCCACTTGAAAAACTGTTTTTT. The full variable domain, completed using reference TRBV3-1 and TRBJ1-4, is DTAVSQTPKYLVTQMGNDKSIKCEQNLGHDTMYWYKQDSKKFLKIMFSYNNKELIINETVPNRFSPKSPDKAHLNLHINSLELGDSAVYFCASSQDLGRPLEKLFFGSGTQLSVL.

This chain uses TRBV20-1 with TRBJ2-3; D is unresolved. From germline, CDR1 is DFQATT and CDR2 SNEGSKA (reference sequence). The V and J ends lost 0 bases and 2 bases respectively, with 3 bases between them. The CDR3 covers 12 residues. CDR3: CSAREDTDTQYF. The CDR3 coding sequence is TGCAGTGCTAGAGAAGACACAGATACGCAGTATTTT.

The table lists this clonotype with many counts. The rearrangement joins TRBV7-2 to TRBJ2-5; 9 bases match TRBD1. CDR1 and CDR2 (germline): SGHTA, FQGNSA. The CDR3 extends over 15 amino acids. The trim removed 0 bases at V and 5 bases at J, leaving 4 bases unmatched. For the CDR3, the DNA is TGTGCCAGCAGCTTAGCGGGGACAGGGAAGGAGACCCAGTACTTC. Residues: CASSLAGTGKETQYF.

The chain recombines TRBV5-1 with TRBJ1-1; 8 bases are shared with TRBD1. Trimming removed 4 bases from V and 3 bases from J; junction bases left unmatched: 2. The length of the CDR3 is 13 residues. From germline, CDR1 is SGHRS and CDR2 YFSETQ. The CDR3 DNA reads TGCGCCAGCAGCCGGACAGGGTACACTGAAGCTTTCTTT. As protein: CASSRTGYTEAFF.

This clonotype was seen only a few times. CDR3 DNA sequence: TGCGCCAGCAGCTATAGCGGGGGGGCCCAGGGTGAGCAGTTCTTC. Translated: CASSYSGGAQGEQFF. The chain links TRBV4-1 to TRBJ2-1; 11 bases agree with TRBD2. Trimming took 5 bases from V and 9 from J; bases not matched to a gene: 9. CDR1 is MGHRA, CDR2 YSYEKL, per germline. This CDR3 is 15 amino acids long.

This CDR3 reads CASQKEVGQGTYEQYF. The CDR3 nucleotides read TGTGCCAGCCAAAAAGAGGTTGGACAGGGGACCTACGAGCAGTACTTC. The chain combines TRBV4-2 with TRBJ2-7; 9 bases align to TRBD1. In germline, CDR1 is LGHNA, CDR2 YNFKEQ. With 8 bases clipped from V and 2 bases from J, the junction kept 13 bases outside the gene matches. The CDR3 loop spans 16 amino acids.